This TCR beta chain was sequenced for a study of blood T cell repertoires in COVID-19. On the study more broadly: Both acute and convalescent COVID-19 samples were obtained from the United States, Italy and Spain. In each case, the material was cDNA or gDNA derived from T cells, B-cell-depleted T cells, or PBMCs.

V was pared by 3 bases and J by 2 bases, with 8 bases between. There are 13 residues in the CDR3. In the original workflow: By means of reference gene primer amplification, nucleated cell counts were estimated. Profiling relied on immunoSEQ multiplex PCR, and the TCRdb table lists in-frame clones only, not all of them. The V and J calls and the clone size are those of that table, but D and trimming were determined from the DNA. The data hold about 240,000 clones, with 82% observed a single time. The specimen was peripheral blood. This TCR derives from an older woman with active or convalescent COVID-19. The chain uses TRBV12-3 or TRBV12-4 and TRBJ2-7; the D gene is possibly TRBD1 (5 bases). CDR3 residues: CASSLSTAYEQYF. As DNA, the CDR3 is TGTGCCAGCAGTTTGTCGACAGCCTACGAGCAGTACTTC.